The 13 T cell receptor beta chains given below trace back to one sample, sequenced in a study of CD8 T cells in ankylosing spondylitis. In TCRdb, the 5' RACE reads were re-called with MiXCR into one record per CDR3 protein. This sample has 250,000 to 300,000 distinct CDR3 sequences; 20% occur once, and the top ten carry about 8.2%. Sequenced: blood, either unsorted or a sorted T cell fraction (not recorded which). The receptors shown here come from a male donor with ankylosing spondylitis or in good health (not recorded which).

The rearrangement joins TRBV10-3 to TRBJ1-5; TRBD1 might be the D (5 bases). The CDR3 has 17 amino acids. Germline values: CDR1 ENHRY, CDR2 SYGVKD. V lost 2 bases and J 2 bases, leaving 16 bases between the germline ends. The CDR3 nucleotides read TGTGCCATCAGTGAGAGAATCCCGGGGGGAGGCAATCAGCCCCAGCATTTT. As protein: CAISERIPGGGNQPQHF.

The table lists this clonotype with a few counts. The CDR3 sequence: CASSQQGLEEKLFF. CDR3 nucleotide sequence: TGCGCCAGCAGCCAACAGGGCTTAGAGGAAAAACTGTTTTTT. The J gene is TRBJ1-4, the V gene TRBV5-1; D is possibly TRBD1 (6 bases). Trimming took 4 bases from V and 8 from J, leaving 15 bases between them. CDR3 length: 14 amino acids. Germline V gene lookup returns CDR1 SGHRS and CDR2 YFSETQ.

V gene TRBV7-3 combines with J gene TRBJ2-3; no clear D gene. The CDR3 sequence is 13 residues long. Germline assignment: CDR1 SGHTA and CDR2 FQGTGA. Trimming cost V 1 base and J 7 bases, with 9 bases left between them. The chain's CDR3 is CASSLSRAHTQYF. The CDR3 nucleotides read TGTGCCAGCAGCTTAAGTCGGGCACATACGCAGTATTTT.

Written as DNA, the CDR3 is TGTGCCAGCAGTTCGGTAGCGGGGGTGAACAATGAGCAGTTCTTC. This translates into CASSSVAGVNNEQFF. The chain is built from TRBV6-5 and TRBJ2-1; TRBD2 matches at 9 bases. J lost 5 bases, V lost 4 bases, and 6 bases had no gene match. The CDR3 spans 15 residues. CDR1 MNHEY and CDR2 SVGAGI come from the germline V gene.

Many counts were recorded for this clonotype. CDR3 DNA sequence: TGCAGCGTCCTACAGGGGCGATCATGGATGAACACTGAAGCTTTCTTT. The encoded protein is CSVLQGRSWMNTEAFF. The genes are TRBV29-1 and TRBJ1-1, with TRBD1 matching 7 bases. In germline, CDR1 is SQVTM, CDR2 ANQGSEA. The CDR3 runs 16 residues. The V segment lost 6 bases and the J segment 0 bases; nucleotides outside the gene matches: 13.

This clonotype was detected a few times. At one boundary the junction diverges from the germline segment, which might be a read error. J is TRBJ1-1 and V is TRBV28, with TRBD1 identical over 8 bases. CDR3 length: 11 residues. CDR1 and CDR2 from the germline V gene are MDHEN and SYDVKM. The CDR3 coding sequence is TGTGCCAGCAGTTTTTCAGGGGGCCCTCGGTTT. Amino acid sequence: CASSFSGGPRF.

The table lists this clonotype with many counts. The V call is TRBV5-6, the J call TRBJ2-3; 11 positions agree with TRBD2. The V segment lost 4 bases and the J segment 9 bases; nucleotides outside the gene matches: 10. The CDR3 sequence is 15 residues long. Germline V CDR1 and CDR2: SGHDT, YYEEEE. The CDR3, as DNA: TGTGCCAGCAGCCTAAGAGGGACTAGCGGTGAAACGCAGTATTTT. Translating gives CASSLRGTSGETQYF.

The table lists this clonotype with a few counts. The rearrangement joins TRBV2 to TRBJ2-2; a possible D gene is TRBD1 (6 bases). Germline V lookup: CDR1 SNHLY, CDR2 FYNNEI. This CDR3 has 16 amino acids. Deletions cut 7 bases from V and 1 base from J, with 16 bases between. The CDR3 DNA reads TGTGCCAGCAAACCCGGACAGACAGAGAACACCGGGGAGCTGTTTTTT. Amino acid sequence: CASKPGQTENTGELFF.

This chain joins TRBV28 and TRBJ1-1; 7 positions agree with TRBD1. Germline values: CDR1 MDHEN, CDR2 SYDVKM. The CDR3 sequence is 16 residues long. J was trimmed by 3 bases and V by 3 bases; bases with no gene match: 10. The CDR3 region is CASSFFGQVVDTEAFF. CDR3 DNA sequence: TGTGCCAGCAGTTTTTTCGGACAGGTCGTTGACACTGAAGCTTTCTTT.

The chain recombines TRBV20-1 with TRBJ1-5, with TRBD1 matching over 8 bases. This CDR3 is built from 14 residues. Germline V gives CDR1 DFQATT, CDR2 SNEGSKA (reference sequence). V shed 5 bases and J 2 bases; nucleotides not matched to a gene: 5. CDR3 residues: CSAFGQGGNQPQHF. The DNA of the CDR3 is TGCAGTGCTTTTGGACAGGGCGGCAATCAGCCCCAGCATTTT.

The sample holds many counts of this clonotype. This chain links TRBV12-3 or TRBV12-4 with TRBJ1-5, with D unresolved. V lost 3 bases, J lost 12 bases, and 9 bases lay in between. The CDR3 contains 11 residues. In DNA, the CDR3 is TGTGCCAGCAGTTTTAGTCTGATCCAGCATTTT. Its protein is CASSFSLIQHF.

The chain links TRBV5-1 to TRBJ2-3; D not resolved. The CDR3 contains 15 residues. Germline-derived CDR1 and CDR2 are SGHRS and YFSETQ. Between the trimmed V and J ends, which lost 7 bases and 0 bases, there was a span of 15 bases. In DNA form, the CDR3 reads TGCGCCAGCCGCCCGTTAGCACAGAGCACAGATACGCAGTATTTT. It specifies CASRPLAQSTDTQYF.

Many counts were recorded for this clonotype. The chain links TRBV12-3 or TRBV12-4 to TRBJ1-6, with D maybe TRBD1 (6 bases). The CDR3 is 14 amino acids. V shed 6 bases and J shed 5 bases, with 11 bases lying between them. CDR3 DNA: TGTGCCAGCAGGCCGGGACACGATAATTCACCCCTCCACTTT. Residues: CASRPGHDNSPLHF.